A selection of T cell receptor beta chains follows, all from one sample in a study of blood T cells in healthy people across ages. Via MiXCR, TCRdb re-called the 5' RACE reads, giving one row per CDR3 protein. The table has approximately 1.5 million distinct CDR3 sequences, approximately 43% seen once. Source material: blood. The source is a woman between 18 and 29 years old in good health. Both conserved end residues are part of each CDR3. D genes are given only for firm matches. Not all rows give a size; the values are once, few, many and, for expanded clones, a class.

d_call | j_call | clone_size | v_call | cdr3_nt | cdr3_aa
NA | TRBJ1-1 | NA | TRBV2 | TGTGCCAGCAGTGAAGGGGACACAGCCACTGAAGCTTTCTTT | CASSEGDTATEAFF
TRBD1 | TRBJ2-1 | few | TRBV7-2 | TGTGCCAGCAGCGTCCCGGGACAGGGTTTTCGGTTCTTC | CASSVPGQGFRFF
TRBD2 | TRBJ2-3 | NA | TRBV20-1 | TGCAGTGCTAGACTAGCGGGAGTCAATACGCAGTATTTT | CSARLAGVNTQYF
NA | TRBJ2-1 | NA | TRBV27 | TGTGCCAGCAGCCTCCGGAGGGCAGATGAGCAGTTCTTC | CASSLRRADEQFF
NA | TRBJ2-1 | NA | TRBV4-1 | TGCGCCAGCAGCCACCAGAACAGGGATGAGCAGTTCTTC | CASSHQNRDEQFF
NA | TRBJ2-7 | few | TRBV4-2 | TGTGCCAGCAGCCGACTTTCGGACTCATCCTACGAGCAGTACTTC | CASSRLSDSSYEQYF
NA | TRBJ1-2 | NA | TRBV5-1 | TGCGCCAGCAGCTTGGAGCCCGACGGAGACTACACCTTC | CASSLEPDGDYTF
NA | TRBJ2-1 | few | TRBV6-6 | TGTGCCAGCAGAGGGGGGCAGAGCTCCTACAATGAGCAGTTCTTC | CASRGGQSSYNEQFF
NA | TRBJ1-1 | NA | TRBV5-4 | TGTGCCAGCAGCTTGGGGGGCGAGGGGGGCACTGAAGCTTTCTTT | CASSLGGEGGTEAFF
NA | TRBJ1-4 | few | TRBV4-3 | TGCGCCAGCAGCCAAGAGTTATGGGGCGCAGGAAAACTGTTTTTT | CASSQELWGAGKLFF
TRBD1 | TRBJ1-5 | NA | TRBV12-3/TRBV12-4 | TGTGCCAGCAGTTTTCGACAGGGGGTTCAGCCCCAGCATTTT | CASSFRQGVQPQHF
TRBD2 | TRBJ2-3 | few | TRBV20-1 | TGCAGACCTTCTCGGCCGGGACTAGCCACAGATACGCAGTATTTT | CRPSRPGLATDTQYF
NA | TRBJ1-5 | NA | TRBV27 | TGTGCCAGCAGTCCGAGACACGCTGGGGTCTATAGCAATCAGCCCCAGCATTTT | CASSPRHAGVYSNQPQHF
TRBD2 | TRBJ2-5 | few | TRBV6-2/TRBV6-3 | TGTGCCAGCAGTAACCGACTAGCGGGTCTAGCGGAACAAGAGACCCAGTACTTC | CASSNRLAGLAEQETQYF
NA | TRBJ1-2 | few | TRBV4-1 | TGCGCCAGCAGCCAAGGACAGGACTCTAACTATGGCTACACCTTC | CASSQGQDSNYGYTF
NA | TRBJ2-1 | NA | TRBV7-2 | TGTGCCAGCAGCTTAGTACAGGGAAACAATGAGCAGTTCTTC | CASSLVQGNNEQFF
NA | TRBJ2-1 | few | TRBV11-2 | TGTGCCAGCAGCTTAGCGGGAGTAGAACTTGAGCAGTTCTTC | CASSLAGVELEQFF
NA | TRBJ2-2 | NA | TRBV15 | TGTGCCACCAGCAGAGATCGAGGTCTCACCGGGGAGCTGTTTTTT | CATSRDRGLTGELFF
TRBD1 | TRBJ2-1 | NA | TRBV6-5 | TGTGCCAGCAGTGACACAGGGGGGATGGATGAGCAGTTCTTC | CASSDTGGMDEQFF
TRBD1 | TRBJ1-1 | NA | TRBV12-3/TRBV12-4 | TGTGCCAGCATATGGGAGGACAGGGTCGCTTTCTTT | CASIWEDRVAFF
TRBD1 | TRBJ2-5 | NA | TRBV7-8 | TGTGCCAGCAGCTTACCTCAGGGGGCCCAAGAGACCCAGTACTTC | CASSLPQGAQETQYF
NA | TRBJ1-2 | once | TRBV12-3/TRBV12-4 | TGTGCCAGCAGTGTTAGGGGGGCCACGGAGGGCTACACCTTC | CASSVRGATEGYTF
NA | TRBJ1-1 | NA | TRBV4-3 | TGCGCCAGCAGCCATGCCGCAGAGGGACGTGAAGCTTTCTTT | CASSHAAEGREAFF
NA | TRBJ1-3 | NA | TRBV5-1 | TGCGCCAGCAGCTTGGAGTTGGGGCCTGGAAACACCATATATTTT | CASSLELGPGNTIYF
TRBD2 | TRBJ2-1 | NA | TRBV7-8 | TGTGCCAGCAGCCACACCGGGACTACCATCTACAATGAGCAGTTCTTC | CASSHTGTTIYNEQFF
NA | TRBJ2-6 | few | TRBV7-2 | TGTGCCAGCAGCTTTGTCGGGGTAAGGGCTCGCCTCTCTGGGGCCAACGTCCTGACTTTC | CASSFVGVRARLSGANVLTF
TRBD1 | TRBJ1-5 | few | TRBV9 | TGTGCCAGCAGCGTAGGAAGGGGACAGGGACCCCAGCATTTT | CASSVGRGQGPQHF
TRBD1 | TRBJ1-2 | few | TRBV20-1 | TGCAGTGCTGGGACCGGGACAGGGACTAGCTATGGCTACACCTTC | CSAGTGTGTSYGYTF
NA | TRBJ2-6 | NA | TRBV7-2 | TGTGCCAGTAAAAGCCCTGGGGCCAACGTCCTGACTTTC | CASKSPGANVLTF
NA | TRBJ2-7 | NA | TRBV7-2 | TGTGCCAGCAGCTTAGAGGCGACAGTGGGCTCCTACGAGCAGTACTTC | CASSLEATVGSYEQYF
TRBD1 | TRBJ1-2 | many | TRBV12-3/TRBV12-4 | TGTGCCAGCACCTCAGGGGGAGACTATGGCTACACCTTC | CASTSGGDYGYTF
NA | TRBJ2-2 | NA | TRBV12-3/TRBV12-4 | TGTGCCAGCAGCCCCGAAGCGAACACCGGGGAGCTGTTTTTT | CASSPEANTGELFF
NA | TRBJ2-6 | NA | TRBV4-3 | TGCGCCAGCAGCCAAGTAGACAGGCCATCCGGGGCCAACGTCCTGACTTTC | CASSQVDRPSGANVLTF
NA | TRBJ2-7 | NA | TRBV30 | TGTGCCTGGAGCCTAGGGAATTCCGCCTACGAGCAGTACTTC | CAWSLGNSAYEQYF
NA | TRBJ1-1 | NA | TRBV2 | TGTGCCAGCAGTGTCGAGTATGCTTTCTTT | CASSVEYAFF
TRBD2 | TRBJ2-7 | NA | TRBV5-1 | TGCGCCAGCAGCTTCGCTAGCGGGGGGTCGACCTCCTACGAGCAGTACTTC | CASSFASGGSTSYEQYF
NA | TRBJ2-3 | few | TRBV7-2 | TGTGCCAGCAGCTTAGGGGGATTGCGCACAGATACGCAGTATTTT | CASSLGGLRTDTQYF
NA | TRBJ2-3 | many | TRBV29-1 | TGCAGCGTTGTGCGCGACGACTATACGCAGTATTTT | CSVVRDDYTQYF
TRBD2 | TRBJ2-1 | NA | TRBV18 | TGTGCCAGCAGCCCTTCTAGCGGTAGCTCCTACAATGAGCAGTTCTTC | CASSPSSGSSYNEQFF
NA | TRBJ1-6 | few | TRBV20-1 | TGCAGTGCTAGACGCGGGACGGGGTATAATTCACCCCTCCACTTT | CSARRGTGYNSPLHF
TRBD2 | TRBJ2-1 | NA | TRBV6-2/TRBV6-3 | TGTGCCAGCAGCCAGCGGGAGGGTGAGCAGTTCTTC | CASSQREGEQFF
NA | TRBJ2-3 | NA | TRBV24-1 | TGTGCCACCAGTCATGATCGGGGTGTTACGCAGTATTTT | CATSHDRGVTQYF
NA | TRBJ2-7 | NA | TRBV27 | TGTGCCAGCGGATTGTTGGGAGGTGAGCAGTACTTC | CASGLLGGEQYF
TRBD2 | TRBJ2-3 | NA | TRBV29-1 | TGCAGCGTAAAGGGACTAGCGGGAGGAGATGCGCAGTATTTT | CSVKGLAGGDAQYF
TRBD2 | TRBJ2-3 | NA | TRBV6-2/TRBV6-3 | TGTGCCAGCAGAACTATAAAAGCGGGAGCTATGACAGATACGCAGTATTTT | CASRTIKAGAMTDTQYF
NA | TRBJ2-1 | NA | TRBV6-5 | TGTGCCAGCAGCCAGACTAGTGGACCCTACAATGAGCAGTTCTTC | CASSQTSGPYNEQFF
NA | TRBJ1-2 | few | TRBV7-2 | TGTGCCAGCAGCCCCGGCGAGGCAAGGGGCTACACCTTC | CASSPGEARGYTF
NA | TRBJ1-2 | NA | TRBV11-2 | TGTGCCAGCAGCTTGCCCGAGGGAAGCTATGGCTACACCTTC | CASSLPEGSYGYTF
TRBD2 | TRBJ2-1 | NA | TRBV6-5 | TGTGCCAGCAGTTCCGACGGACTAGCGCTGTACAATGAGCAGTTCTTC | CASSSDGLALYNEQFF
NA | TRBJ1-1 | once | TRBV29-1 | TGCAGCGTTGAAATTTGGGGCACTGAAGCTTTCTTT | CSVEIWGTEAFF
NA | TRBJ1-2 | once | TRBV5-1 | TGCGCCAGCAGGCCTCAACAGGGCAACTATGGCTACACCTTC | CASRPQQGNYGYTF
TRBD2 | TRBJ2-7 | NA | TRBV4-3 | TGCGCCAGCGGCCAAGAGACTAGCGGGTATACCTACGAGCAGTACTTC | CASGQETSGYTYEQYF
TRBD1 | TRBJ1-2 | many | TRBV5-1 | TGCGCCAGCAGTTGGGACAGGGATGGCTACACCTTC | CASSWDRDGYTF
TRBD1 | TRBJ1-2 | NA | TRBV4-3 | TGCGCCAGCAGCCAGTTTGGGACAGGGTACTATGGCTACACCTTC | CASSQFGTGYYGYTF
NA | TRBJ1-5 | NA | TRBV6-6 | TGTGCCAGCGCAACGGGACAATATCTTAGCAATCAGCCCCAGCATTTT | CASATGQYLSNQPQHF
NA | TRBJ2-1 | NA | TRBV4-1 | TGCGCCAGCAGCCATATCCGGGAGAATGAGCAGTTCTTC | CASSHIRENEQFF
NA | TRBJ1-3 | once | TRBV18 | TGTGCCAGCTCACCTACGACTGATGCTAGAAACACCATATATTTT | CASSPTTDARNTIYF
TRBD1 | TRBJ1-6 | NA | TRBV6-5 | TGTGCCAGCAGTTACAGCTCAGGGGGAACCTCACCCCTCCACTTT | CASSYSSGGTSPLHF